This is a list of T cell receptor beta chains from one sample in a study of blood T cell repertoires in COVID-19. Libraries were prepared by immunoSEQ multiplex PCR; TCRdb keeps only in-frame clonotypes and omits some of them. The table has about 220,000 clones, approximately 90% seen once. The sample was PBMCs or T cells enriched from blood (not recorded which). The receptors were gathered from a woman aged 40 to 55 with acute COVID-19. The CDR3 runs from the conserved cysteine through the conserved F or W. Fields, in order: CDR3 DNA, CDR3 protein, clone size, J gene, V gene, D gene. The D gene is left open where the match is weak. Rows may omit the clone size; those that give it use once, few, many or a size class.

CDR3 DNA: TGTGCCAGCAGGCCAGGACAGGCTAACTATGGCTACACCTTC
CDR3 protein: CASRPGQANYGYTF
clone size: -
J gene: TRBJ1-2
V gene: TRBV7-9
D gene: TRBD1

CDR3 DNA: TGTGCCAGCAGCCAGAGGACAGATCAGCCCCAGCATTTT
CDR3 protein: CASSQRTDQPQHF
clone size: -
J gene: TRBJ1-5
V gene: TRBV3-1/TRBV3-2
D gene: -

CDR3 DNA: TGTGCCTGGAGTCCAGGGGTAAGGAATTCACCCCTCCACTTT
CDR3 protein: CAWSPGVRNSPLHF
clone size: -
J gene: TRBJ1-6
V gene: TRBV30
D gene: -

CDR3 DNA: TGTGCCAGCAGCTTAGTATTTGGAGCGGGAGGGTTAACCTACAATGAGCAGTTCTTC
CDR3 protein: CASSLVFGAGGLTYNEQFF
clone size: -
J gene: TRBJ2-1
V gene: TRBV7-2
D gene: TRBD2

CDR3 DNA: TGTGCCAGCAGCTTAGCTCAGCGGGGACTTTGGAATGAGCAGTTCTTC
CDR3 protein: CASSLAQRGLWNEQFF
clone size: -
J gene: TRBJ2-1
V gene: TRBV7-8
D gene: TRBD2

CDR3 DNA: TGTGCCAGCAGCCAGATTAGCGGGAGCGGGGGCCGGAAAGAGACCCAGTACTTC
CDR3 protein: CASSQISGSGGRKETQYF
clone size: -
J gene: TRBJ2-5
V gene: TRBV7-8
D gene: TRBD2

CDR3 DNA: TGTGCCAGCAGGTCCCGGGACAGGGTGGGGGAAAAACTGTTTTTT
CDR3 protein: CASRSRDRVGEKLFF
clone size: -
J gene: TRBJ1-4
V gene: TRBV2
D gene: TRBD1

CDR3 DNA: TGTGCCAGCACCCAGGTCAGGGATGGCTACACCTTC
CDR3 protein: CASTQVRDGYTF
clone size: -
J gene: TRBJ1-2
V gene: TRBV7-2
D gene: -

CDR3 DNA: TGTGCCAGTAGTATAGAGGGGACAGGTATTTCTTCGTACTCTGGAAACACCATATATTTT
CDR3 protein: CASSIEGTGISSYSGNTIYF
clone size: -
J gene: TRBJ1-3
V gene: TRBV19
D gene: TRBD1

CDR3 DNA: TGCGCCAGCAGCCATCAGGGGGCTGGGTACGAGCAGTACTTC
CDR3 protein: CASSHQGAGYEQYF
clone size: -
J gene: TRBJ2-7
V gene: TRBV5-1
D gene: TRBD1

CDR3 DNA: TGTGCCAGCAGTTTTGGGCTGGACAGGTACACCGGGGAGCTGTTTTTT
CDR3 protein: CASSFGLDRYTGELFF
clone size: -
J gene: TRBJ2-2
V gene: TRBV5-6
D gene: TRBD1

CDR3 DNA: TGTGCCAGCTCAGACGGACAGGGGGCTTACGAGCAGTACTTC
CDR3 protein: CASSDGQGAYEQYF
clone size: -
J gene: TRBJ2-7
V gene: TRBV18
D gene: TRBD1

CDR3 DNA: TGTGCCAGCAGCTTCGGGATTGGGACAGCCTACAATGAGCAGTTCTTC
CDR3 protein: CASSFGIGTAYNEQFF
clone size: -
J gene: TRBJ2-1
V gene: TRBV9
D gene: TRBD1

CDR3 DNA: TGTGCCTGGAATCAAGGGGACACTGAAGCTTTCTTT
CDR3 protein: CAWNQGDTEAFF
clone size: -
J gene: TRBJ1-1
V gene: TRBV30
D gene: -

CDR3 DNA: TGTGCCAGCAGTGTGTCGGGGGGAGAGCGTGGCTACACCTTC
CDR3 protein: CASSVSGGERGYTF
clone size: -
J gene: TRBJ1-2
V gene: TRBV2
D gene: -

CDR3 DNA: TGTGCCAGCAGCTTTAGCCAAAAAGAAGTCTATGGCTACACCTTC
CDR3 protein: CASSFSQKEVYGYTF
clone size: -
J gene: TRBJ1-2
V gene: TRBV7-8
D gene: -

CDR3 DNA: TGCGCCAGCAGCTTGGTACAAGGGGCCGGCACTGAAGCTTTCTTT
CDR3 protein: CASSLVQGAGTEAFF
clone size: -
J gene: TRBJ1-1
V gene: TRBV5-1
D gene: -

CDR3 DNA: TGTGCCACCAGCGACGGGAGTTTCCCCGAGCAGTACTTC
CDR3 protein: CATSDGSFPEQYF
clone size: -
J gene: TRBJ2-7
V gene: TRBV15
D gene: -

CDR3 DNA: TGTGCCAGCAGTTCCCCGGGACTAGGGAAGACCCAGTACTTC
CDR3 protein: CASSSPGLGKTQYF
clone size: -
J gene: TRBJ2-5
V gene: TRBV27
D gene: TRBD2

CDR3 DNA: TGTGCCAGCAGTGAAGCCGTCAATCAGCCCCAGCATTTT
CDR3 protein: CASSEAVNQPQHF
clone size: -
J gene: TRBJ1-5
V gene: TRBV6-1
D gene: -

CDR3 DNA: TGTGCCAGCAGTGCTACCAACAGGGGCCCCGGGGAGCTGTTTTTT
CDR3 protein: CASSATNRGPGELFF
clone size: -
J gene: TRBJ2-2
V gene: TRBV6-4
D gene: TRBD1

CDR3 DNA: TGTGCCAGCAGCTTGGGTTTAGGGGCTGCTCAAGAGACCCAGTACTTC
CDR3 protein: CASSLGLGAAQETQYF
clone size: -
J gene: TRBJ2-5
V gene: TRBV5-4
D gene: -

CDR3 DNA: TGCGCCAGCAGCTTGGAGGGACAGCGCAATCAGCCCCAGCATTTT
CDR3 protein: CASSLEGQRNQPQHF
clone size: -
J gene: TRBJ1-5
V gene: TRBV5-1
D gene: TRBD1

CDR3 DNA: TGTGCCACCAGTGCCGGACGGACAGGGCGAGGCACCGGGGAGCTGTTTTTT
CDR3 protein: CATSAGRTGRGTGELFF
clone size: -
J gene: TRBJ2-2
V gene: TRBV24-1
D gene: TRBD1

CDR3 DNA: TGTGCCAGTAAAAACGGACAGGGGGTTCAGCCCCAGCATTTT
CDR3 protein: CASKNGQGVQPQHF
clone size: -
J gene: TRBJ1-5
V gene: TRBV19
D gene: TRBD1

CDR3 DNA: TGTGCCAGCAGTGAAGGCAACCAGGAGACCCAGTACTTC
CDR3 protein: CASSEGNQETQYF
clone size: -
J gene: TRBJ2-5
V gene: TRBV2
D gene: -

CDR3 DNA: TGTGCCAGCAGAGAAAGCCCCTACAATGAGCAGTTCTTC
CDR3 protein: CASRESPYNEQFF
clone size: -
J gene: TRBJ2-1
V gene: TRBV11-2
D gene: -

CDR3 DNA: TGCGCCAGCAGCTCAGGACAGACTAACACTGAAGCTTTCTTT
CDR3 protein: CASSSGQTNTEAFF
clone size: few
J gene: TRBJ1-1
V gene: TRBV5-1
D gene: -

CDR3 DNA: TGTGCCATCAGCCCAGGGTTTGACGCAACTAATGAAAAACTGTTTTTT
CDR3 protein: CAISPGFDATNEKLFF
clone size: -
J gene: TRBJ1-4
V gene: TRBV10-3
D gene: -

CDR3 DNA: TGTGCCAGCAGCTTTCAGGGGACAGCTAATGAAAAACTGTTTTTT
CDR3 protein: CASSFQGTANEKLFF
clone size: -
J gene: TRBJ1-4
V gene: TRBV13
D gene: TRBD1

CDR3 DNA: TGTGCCAGCAGTTCAAAAGACAGGGCGGCTCAGCCCCAGCATTTT
CDR3 protein: CASSSKDRAAQPQHF
clone size: -
J gene: TRBJ1-5
V gene: TRBV27
D gene: TRBD1

CDR3 DNA: TGTGCCAGCAGCTTGGGACTCCGTAATTCACCCCTCCACTTT
CDR3 protein: CASSLGLRNSPLHF
clone size: -
J gene: TRBJ1-6
V gene: TRBV2
D gene: -

CDR3 DNA: TGTGCCAGCTCACCACTCAGGGCAGGAGATACGCAGTATTTT
CDR3 protein: CASSPLRAGDTQYF
clone size: -
J gene: TRBJ2-3
V gene: TRBV18
D gene: -

CDR3 DNA: TGCGCCAGCAGCCGGAGTGCTCTACCCACAGATACGCAGTATTTT
CDR3 protein: CASSRSALPTDTQYF
clone size: once
J gene: TRBJ2-3
V gene: TRBV4-3
D gene: -

CDR3 DNA: TGTGCCAGCAGCCGAAGGGGAATAGGGAACACTGAAGCTTTCTTT
CDR3 protein: CASSRRGIGNTEAFF
clone size: -
J gene: TRBJ1-1
V gene: TRBV6-2/TRBV6-3
D gene: -

CDR3 DNA: TGTGCCAGTATAGGCCCAGGCTTCTACAATGAGCAGTTCTTC
CDR3 protein: CASIGPGFYNEQFF
clone size: -
J gene: TRBJ2-1
V gene: TRBV19
D gene: -

CDR3 DNA: TGTGCCAGCAGTGAAACAAAAACAGGCATTAACACTGAAGCTTTCTTT
CDR3 protein: CASSETKTGINTEAFF
clone size: -
J gene: TRBJ1-1
V gene: TRBV2
D gene: -

CDR3 DNA: TGTGCCAGCAGCCGAGAGGAGGGGTTGCAAAACACCATATATTTT
CDR3 protein: CASSREEGLQNTIYF
clone size: few
J gene: TRBJ1-3
V gene: TRBV5-8
D gene: -

CDR3 DNA: TGCAGTGCAGGGGGGGCCTATGGCTACACCTTC
CDR3 protein: CSAGGAYGYTF
clone size: -
J gene: TRBJ1-2
V gene: TRBV20-1
D gene: -

CDR3 DNA: TGTGCCACCAGCAGGTCCGGGACAGGAAGAGTTTGGGATGAAAAACTGTTTTTT
CDR3 protein: CATSRSGTGRVWDEKLFF
clone size: once
J gene: TRBJ1-4
V gene: TRBV15
D gene: TRBD1

CDR3 DNA: TGTGCCAGCAGCTTGGCCTTAGGGGGAACAGAGACCCAGTACTTC
CDR3 protein: CASSLALGGTETQYF
clone size: -
J gene: TRBJ2-5
V gene: TRBV5-4
D gene: -

CDR3 DNA: TGTGCCAGTAGTATAGTCGTGCAGTCAACCGGGGAGCTGTTTTTT
CDR3 protein: CASSIVVQSTGELFF
clone size: -
J gene: TRBJ2-2
V gene: TRBV19
D gene: -